The rows below give T cell receptor beta chains drawn from one sample of a study of blood T cell repertoires in COVID-19. Sequencing was performed with immunoSEQ multiplex PCR; in TCRdb, only in-frame clones are kept and a portion is missing. Here the sample spans approximately 230,000 clones, 86% being singletons. Input material: PBMCs or T cells enriched from blood (not recorded which). These receptors were taken from a man aged 18 to 30 who had recovered from COVID-19. Both conserved end residues are part of each CDR3. Each record gives: D gene, J gene, clone size, V gene, CDR3 DNA, CDR3 protein. D genes are given only for firm matches. Where a row states a size, it is once, few, many or the class of an expanded clone; other rows omit it.

D: TRBD1
J: TRBJ1-2
size: .
V: TRBV27
DNA: TGTGCCAGCAGCACAGGGGGCGGACGCTATGGCTACACCTTC
CDR3: CASSTGGGRYGYTF

D: TRBD1
J: TRBJ1-2
size: .
V: TRBV28
DNA: TGTGCCAGCAGCTCGGGACAGGGGATCTCTGGCTACACCTTC
CDR3: CASSSGQGISGYTF

D: .
J: TRBJ1-6
size: .
V: TRBV5-1
DNA: TGCGCCAGCAGCTTTGACAGCCCCTATAATTCACCCCTCCACTTT
CDR3: CASSFDSPYNSPLHF

D: TRBD2
J: TRBJ2-7
size: .
V: TRBV4-1
DNA: TGCGCCAGCAGCCAAGAGGAGCGGGGGGCCTACGAGCAGTACTTC
CDR3: CASSQEERGAYEQYF

D: .
J: TRBJ1-2
size: .
V: TRBV2
DNA: TGTGCCAGCAGTGAACAGGGGCTTGTCTATGGCTACACCTTC
CDR3: CASSEQGLVYGYTF

D: TRBD1
J: TRBJ1-2
size: .
V: TRBV5-4
DNA: TGTGCCAGCAGCGACCCAGGAGGGGGCGGCTATGGCTACACCTTC
CDR3: CASSDPGGGGYGYTF

D: .
J: TRBJ1-5
size: .
V: TRBV7-9
DNA: TGTGCCAGCAGCTTCGGGGGGGTTCAGCCCCAGCATTTT
CDR3: CASSFGGVQPQHF

D: .
J: TRBJ1-5
size: .
V: TRBV9
DNA: TGTGCCAGCAGCCCCGGGGACAATAGCAATCAGCCCCAGCATTTT
CDR3: CASSPGDNSNQPQHF

D: TRBD1
J: TRBJ2-5
size: once
V: TRBV28
DNA: TGTGCCAGCAGGGGACAGACAGAGACCCAGTACTTC
CDR3: CASRGQTETQYF

D: TRBD2
J: TRBJ2-3
size: .
V: TRBV20-1
DNA: TGCAGTGCTAGTACACTTAGCGGGGGGGCCCCAGATACGCAGTATTTT
CDR3: CSASTLSGGAPDTQYF

D: .
J: TRBJ2-7
size: .
V: TRBV27
DNA: TGTGCCAGCAGTTCCCTACAGGGTTATTACGGGCAGTACTTC
CDR3: CASSSLQGYYGQYF

D: .
J: TRBJ2-2
size: .
V: TRBV5-4
DNA: TGTGCCAGCAGCGAGGGCCAACCCGGGGAGCTGTTTTTT
CDR3: CASSEGQPGELFF

D: TRBD1
J: TRBJ1-2
size: few
V: TRBV18
DNA: TGTGCCAGCTCACCTACCGGACAGGAGGTATATGGCTACACCTTC
CDR3: CASSPTGQEVYGYTF

D: .
J: TRBJ2-2
size: .
V: TRBV18
DNA: TGTGCCAGCTCACCATCGGGTCACACCGGGGAGCTGTTTTTT
CDR3: CASSPSGHTGELFF

D: .
J: TRBJ1-3
size: .
V: TRBV6-5
DNA: TGTGCCAGCAGCCCCTGGGGGCCTGGAAACACCATATATTTT
CDR3: CASSPWGPGNTIYF

D: TRBD1
J: TRBJ2-4
size: .
V: TRBV18
DNA: TGTGCCAGCTCACCACTTCAGGGGGAGGCCAAAAACATTCAGTACTTC
CDR3: CASSPLQGEAKNIQYF

D: TRBD2
J: TRBJ2-1
size: .
V: TRBV4-2
DNA: TGTGCCAGCAGCCAAGGGTTTAGGCTAGCGGGCCGCAATGAGCAGTTCTTC
CDR3: CASSQGFRLAGRNEQFF

D: TRBD1
J: TRBJ2-3
size: .
V: TRBV2
DNA: TGTGCCAGCAGTGAAGCGCAAGGGACAGGATCGGGCACGCAGTATTTT
CDR3: CASSEAQGTGSGTQYF

D: TRBD1
J: TRBJ1-4
size: .
V: TRBV4-1
DNA: TGCGCCAGCAGCCGCCCACCGGGACAGAGAAATGAAAAACTGTTTTTT
CDR3: CASSRPPGQRNEKLFF

D: .
J: TRBJ2-2
size: .
V: TRBV15
DNA: TGTGCCACCAGCAGATCGGGACACAACACCGGGGAGCTGTTTTTT
CDR3: CATSRSGHNTGELFF

D: TRBD1
J: TRBJ1-2
size: .
V: TRBV30
DNA: TGTGCCTGGGTCGACAGGGGGCTGGGAGGCTACACCTTC
CDR3: CAWVDRGLGGYTF

D: .
J: TRBJ2-3
size: once
V: TRBV28
DNA: TGTGCCAGCAGATTACAGGGCACAGATACGCAGTATTTT
CDR3: CASRLQGTDTQYF

D: TRBD1
J: TRBJ1-5
size: .
V: TRBV28
DNA: TGTGCCAGCGTTCCAGGGGGCCTTAGCAATCAGCCCCAGCATTTT
CDR3: CASVPGGLSNQPQHF

D: .
J: TRBJ2-3
size: .
V: TRBV12-3/TRBV12-4
DNA: TGTGCCAGCAGTTTTCAACCCCGGAGTGGGTATTTT
CDR3: CASSFQPRSGYF

D: TRBD2
J: TRBJ2-1
size: .
V: TRBV7-2
DNA: TGTGCCAGCAGAGAGACTAGCAACTCCTACAATGAGCAGTTCTTC
CDR3: CASRETSNSYNEQFF

D: .
J: TRBJ1-1
size: few
V: TRBV10-3
DNA: TGTGCCATCAACTCAGACAGGCAAGGTGAAGCTTTCTTT
CDR3: CAINSDRQGEAFF

D: TRBD2
J: TRBJ2-7
size: few
V: TRBV27
DNA: TGTGCCAGCAGTTTGGGACTAGCCGTCTACGAGCAGTACTTC
CDR3: CASSLGLAVYEQYF

D: .
J: TRBJ1-6
size: .
V: TRBV30
DNA: TGTGCCTGGAGTTCTGGGTTGGAGATTTCACCCCTCCACTTT
CDR3: CAWSSGLEISPLHF

D: .
J: TRBJ2-5
size: .
V: TRBV5-1
DNA: TGCGCCAGCAGGCGGAGGTGGAGCATCCAAGAGACCCAGTACTTC
CDR3: CASRRRWSIQETQYF

D: .
J: TRBJ2-7
size: once
V: TRBV12-3/TRBV12-4
DNA: TGTGCCAGCAGTTTTCCCGGGGGCGAGCAGTACTTC
CDR3: CASSFPGGEQYF

D: TRBD1
J: TRBJ1-1
size: .
V: TRBV10-3
DNA: TGTGCCATCAGTGGATCTAACCGGGACAGGGTAACCTCTGAAGCTTTCTTT
CDR3: CAISGSNRDRVTSEAFF

D: TRBD1
J: TRBJ1-4
size: .
V: TRBV5-3
DNA: TGTGCCAGAAGTTCGGGACAGGGGGCAGCTAATGAAAAACTGTTTTTT
CDR3: CARSSGQGAANEKLFF

D: TRBD2
J: TRBJ2-7
size: once
V: TRBV30
DNA: TGTGCCTGGAGCCCCGGGACTAGCGGGAGCCCCCACTTC
CDR3: CAWSPGTSGSPHF

D: .
J: TRBJ2-2
size: .
V: TRBV3-1/TRBV3-2
DNA: TGTGCCAGCAGTCTGCCGTACCCCGCGACAGGAGAGCTGTTTTTT
CDR3: CASSLPYPATGELFF

D: .
J: TRBJ2-3
size: .
V: TRBV5-1
DNA: TGCGCCAGCAGCTTGGGCCCTAGCAGTACAGATACGCAGTATTTT
CDR3: CASSLGPSSTDTQYF

D: .
J: TRBJ2-1
size: .
V: TRBV19
DNA: TGTGCCAGTAGATTCTCCAGGGGAGCCGCTGAGCAGTTCTTC
CDR3: CASRFSRGAAEQFF

D: TRBD1
J: TRBJ2-5
size: .
V: TRBV18
DNA: TGTGCCAGCTCCCGGGGGACAGGGGGGCTGACCCAGTACTTC
CDR3: CASSRGTGGLTQYF

D: TRBD2
J: TRBJ2-3
size: few
V: TRBV5-4
DNA: TGTGCCACTGGAGCGGGGGGGACCTCTAGCACAGATACGCAGTATTTT
CDR3: CATGAGGTSSTDTQYF

D: .
J: TRBJ1-6
size: once
V: TRBV3-1/TRBV3-2
DNA: TGTGCCAGCAGCCGGAATCCCGCCGGGACAAGTCGCTATAATTCACCCCTCCACTTT
CDR3: CASSRNPAGTSRYNSPLHF

D: TRBD1
J: TRBJ1-5
size: .
V: TRBV5-5
DNA: TGTGCCAGCAACAGGGGTGAGAGCAATCAGCCCCAGCATTTT
CDR3: CASNRGESNQPQHF

D: TRBD2
J: TRBJ2-2
size: .
V: TRBV3-1/TRBV3-2
DNA: TGTGCCAGCAGCCAAGACTTAGCGGGGGGACTACCCACCGGGGAGCTGTTTTTT
CDR3: CASSQDLAGGLPTGELFF

D: .
J: TRBJ2-1
size: .
V: TRBV12-3/TRBV12-4
DNA: TGTGCCAGCAGTCCGTCGGTGGACAGTGAGGAGTTCTTC
CDR3: CASSPSVDSEEFF

D: TRBD1
J: TRBJ2-2
size: .
V: TRBV7-9
DNA: TGTGCCAGCAGCCCAATGGGACAGGGCGGCACCGGGGAGCTGTTTTTT
CDR3: CASSPMGQGGTGELFF

D: TRBD1
J: TRBJ1-2
size: .
V: TRBV6-5
DNA: TGTGCCAGCAGTTACGTGACAGGGGAAGGCTACACCTTC
CDR3: CASSYVTGEGYTF

D: TRBD1
J: TRBJ1-3
size: .
V: TRBV3-1/TRBV3-2
DNA: TGTGCCAGCAGCCAATTACAGGGGGGAAACACCATATATTTT
CDR3: CASSQLQGGNTIYF

D: .
J: TRBJ2-7
size: .
V: TRBV12-3/TRBV12-4
DNA: TGTGCCAGCAGTCGTCGTTTCTCCTACGAGCAGTACTTC
CDR3: CASSRRFSYEQYF

D: .
J: TRBJ2-5
size: .
V: TRBV5-4
DNA: TGTGCCAGCAGCACGGACTGGCAAGAGACCCAGTACTTC
CDR3: CASSTDWQETQYF